This record concerns one TCR beta chain sequence. These data originate in a study of blood T cell repertoires in COVID-19. Authors' data handling: Reference gene primers were amplified, and this amplification served to estimate nucleated cell counts. Produced via immunoSEQ multiplex PCR; TCRdb's table is partial and in-frame only. D and trimming were read from the DNA, whereas the V and J calls and clone size are those reported in that table. The repertoire holds about 210,000 clones, with 84% as singletons. Deletions cut 9 bases from V and 3 bases from J, with 14 bases between. CDR1 is ENHRY, CDR2 SYGVKD, per germline. The CDR3 is 13 residues long.

The genes are TRBV10-3 and TRBJ2-5; D perhaps matches TRBD1 (5 bases). The sequencing sample was made of peripheral blood. This TCR was sampled from a woman older than 75 with COVID-19, enrolled during active disease. CDR3 protein: CAMRGADEETQYF. The CDR3 nucleotides are TGTGCCATGCGTGGGGCGGATGAAGAGACCCAGTACTTC.